These 30 T cell receptor beta chains originate from one sample sequenced in a study of T cell clonality in common variable immunodeficiency. The protocol was immunoSEQ multiplex PCR, while the TCRdb copy is restricted to in-frame clones and leaves out a portion. The specimen has more than 65,000 clones, none found just once. The sample consisted of peripheral blood mononuclear cells. The receptors were sampled from a person aged 18 to 75 in good health.

The table lists this clone with many counts. The DNA ends 3 residues before the CDR3 does, and the rest of the CDR3 is filled in from the germline J gene. The rearrangement joins TRBV29-1 to TRBJ2-2; TRBD1 matches at 10 bases. The CDR3 is 13 amino acids. Germline V CDR1 and CDR2: SQVTM, ANQGSEA. Trimming cost V 7 bases and J 7 bases; bases outside gene matches: 6. The CDR3 region is CSAGQGGDGELFF. The CDR3 bases that were read are TGCAGCGCCGGACAGGGGGGGGACGGGGAG.

This clone was counted at least ten times. The missing CDR3 end, 3 residues past where the read stops, is filled in from the germline J gene. The chain joins TRBV6-2 or TRBV6-3 to TRBJ2-1, with 12 bases identical to TRBD2. There are 17 residues in the CDR3. Losses at the gene ends were 4 bases for V and 3 bases for J; bases not matched to a gene: 7. Germline V lookup: CDR1 MNHEY, CDR2 SVGEGT. Partial CDR3 DNA: TGTGCCAGCAGTTTTGGGGGGGGACTAGCGGGCTACAATGAG. Translation: CASSFGGGLAGYNE. The whole CDR3 reads CASSFGGGLAGYNEQFF.

Many counts were recorded for this clone. The read falls 3 residues short of the CDR3 end, and the missing part is taken from the germline J gene. This chain joins TRBV20-1 and TRBJ2-7; 12 positions match TRBD1. With V trimmed by 4 bases and J by 1 base, 11 bases remained unmatched. The CDR3 runs 17 residues. Germline V gene data show CDR1 as DFQATT and CDR2 as SNEGSKA (reference sequence). The CDR3 sequence: CSATGTGGRMVSYEQYF. The covered CDR3 bases are TGCAGTGCTACCGGGACAGGGGGCAGAATGGTATCCTACGAG.

This clone was picked up many times. The CDR3 end lies 3 residues beyond the end of the read and is filled in from the germline J gene. This chain links TRBV19 with TRBJ1-5, with D tentatively TRBD1 (5 bases). CDR3 size: 18 residues. CDR1 and CDR2 (germline): LNHDA, SQIVND (reference sequence). V gave up 1 base and J gave up 6 bases, with 22 bases separating them. CDR3 protein: CASSIVGGSFQGVQPQHF. The CDR3 bases that were read are TGTGCCAGTAGTATAGTGGGGGGTTCCTTTCAAGGGGTTCAGCCC.

This clone occurred many times. The CDR3 is cut off 3 residues early in the read; its end comes from the germline J gene. The V gene is TRBV2, the J gene TRBJ2-1; D is uncertain. CDR3 length equals 11 residues. CDR1 is SNHLY and CDR2 is FYNNEI in the germline V gene. With 4 bases removed from V and 8 bases from J, the gap between germline ends came to 6 bases. CDR3 residues: CASSGVDEQFF. The CDR3 bases that were read are TGTGCCAGCAGTGGAGTAGATGAG.

Many counts were recorded for this clone. The observed sequence ends 3 residues before the CDR3 terminus, with the missing tail filled in from the germline J gene. The gene calls are TRBV18 and TRBJ2-1, with 16 bases matching TRBD2. Trimming cost V 5 bases and J 8 bases; bases outside gene matches: 6. Germline V gene sequence: CDR1 KGHSH, CDR2 LQKENI. The CDR3 length is 16 residues. The CDR3 bases that were read are TGTGCCAGCTCAATCACCGGGACTAGCGGGAGGGATGAG. This sequence encodes CASSITGTSGRDE. In full, the CDR3 reads CASSITGTSGRDEQFF.

Worth noting for this clone: The read falls 3 residues short of the CDR3 end, and the missing part is taken from the germline J gene. This rearrangement joins TRBV7-2 to TRBJ1-5; 8 bases match TRBD1. The CDR3 is made up of 15 amino acids. CDR1 is SGHTA, CDR2 FQGNSA, per germline. V shed 4 bases and J 5 bases; nucleotides not matched to a gene: 7. CDR3 DNA, as far as it was read: TGTGCCAGCAGCTGGACAGGGAGTATAGATCAGCCC. As protein: CASSWTGSIDQP. The full-length CDR3 reads as CASSWTGSIDQPQHF.

The table lists this clone with many counts. The CDR3 end lies 3 residues beyond the end of the read and is filled in from the germline J gene. This sequence joins TRBV12-3 or TRBV12-4 and TRBJ2-2; 9 bases are a match to TRBD2. The CDR3 is 15 residues long. Losses at the gene ends were 6 bases for V and 6 bases for J; bases not matched to a gene: 8. The chain's CDR3 is CASRSSGRSAGELFF. The DNA read from the CDR3 is TGTGCCAGCAGATCCAGCGGGAGGTCGGCCGGGGAG.

This clone was detected ten times or more. The CDR3 end falls 3 residues outside the read, so it is completed with the germline J gene. The rearrangement joins TRBV6-2 or TRBV6-3 to TRBJ2-2, with D uncertain. Germline lookup yields CDR1 MNHEY and CDR2 SVGEGT. The CDR3 extends over 13 amino acids. V lost 2 bases and J lost 3, with 4 bases in between. CDR3 DNA, as far as it was read: TGTGCCAGCAGTTACATAGACACCGGGGAG. This sequence encodes CASSYIDTGE. The full CDR3 reads CASSYIDTGELFF.

This clone was counted many times. The CDR3 goes on 3 residues after the read ends, and that part is filled in from the germline J gene. The chain recombines TRBV7-3 with TRBJ2-6; perhaps TRBD1 as D (6 bases). Germline lookup yields CDR1 SGHTA and CDR2 FQGTGA. V shed 4 bases and J shed 4 bases, with 20 bases lying between them. CDR3 length: 18 amino acids. CDR3 loop: CASSSHATGPGGANVLTF. The sequenced part of the CDR3 DNA is TGTGCCAGCAGCTCCCACGCGACAGGCCCTGGGGGGGCCAACGTC.

This clone was seen repeatedly, ten times or more. The covered CDR3 bases are TGTGCCATCAGTCCAGAATCCTACGAG. Its translation is CAISPESYE. The complete CDR3 reads CAISPESYEQYF. V gene TRBV10-3 combines with J gene TRBJ2-7; D remains ambiguous. The missing CDR3 end, 3 residues past where the read stops, is filled in from the germline J gene. Germline V CDR1 and CDR2: ENHRY, SYGVKD. Trimming left V 5 bases short and J 1 base short, with 6 bases between. The CDR3 spans 12 residues.

This clone has a count of ten or more. Read sequence stops 3 residues before the CDR3 end, and the germline J gene provides the missing end. The rearrangement links TRBV9 to TRBJ2-4, with 7 bases matching TRBD2. Germline V CDR1 and CDR2: SGDLS, YYNGEE. The CDR3 consists of 16 residues. The trim removed 0 bases at V and 0 bases at J, leaving 3 bases unmatched. CDR3 protein: CASSVGGGLAKNIQYF. CDR3 DNA, as far as it was read: TGTGCCAGCAGCGTAGGGGGGGGATTAGCCAAAAACATT.

This clone appeared many times. Read data end 3 residues before the CDR3 end; the end is taken from the germline J gene. The rearrangement uses TRBV18 and TRBJ2-2; 8 bases are shared with TRBD1. Germline V gene data show CDR1 as KGHSH and CDR2 as LQKENI. Trimming removed 3 bases from V and 6 bases from J; junction bases left unmatched: 3. The CDR3 consists of 14 residues. CDR3 in amino acids: CASSPLQGAGELFF. The sequenced part of the CDR3 DNA is TGTGCCAGCTCACCCCTACAGGGGGCCGGGGAG. Using reference TRBV18 and TRBJ2-2 for the parts outside the CDR3, the full variable domain is NAGVMQNPRHLVRRRGQEARLRCSPMKGHSHVYWYRQLPEEGLKFMVYLQKENIIDESGMPKERFSAEFPKEGPSILRIQQVVRGDSAAYFCASSPLQGAGELFFGEGSRLTVL.

This clone occurred many times. The sequenced fragment ends 3 residues before the CDR3 boundary, so the rest is inferred from the germline J gene. The genes are TRBV19 and TRBJ1-1, with D maybe TRBD1 (5 bases). Germline lookup yields CDR1 LNHDA and CDR2 SQIVND (reference sequence). This CDR3 is built from 14 residues. V shed 5 bases and J shed 1 base, with 11 bases lying between them. CDR3 DNA, as far as it was read: TGTGCCAGTAGTGTTCAGGGTCCGAACACTGAA. Residues: CASSVQGPNTE. The whole CDR3 region reads CASSVQGPNTEAFF.

Comment on this clone: A junction end diverges from the germline sequence, so it may reflect a read error. With the read ending 3 residues before the CDR3 end, the germline J gene is used to fill in that end. V and J are TRBV7-8 and TRBJ2-2; D possibly corresponds to TRBD2 (6 bases). The CDR3 has 14 amino acids. Germline V gives CDR1 SGHVS, CDR2 FQNEAQ. The DNA read from the CDR3 is TGTGCCAGCAGCCCGGGAACGAACACCGGGGGG. It translates to CASSPGTNTGG. The full CDR3 is CASSPGTNTGGLFF.

This clone showed up many times. The CDR3 end falls 3 residues outside the read, so it is completed with the germline J gene. The chain is built from TRBV5-1 and TRBJ2-7, with D hard to call. Trimming removed 6 bases from V and 6 bases from J, with 16 bases in between. The length of the CDR3 is 13 residues. Germline CDR1 reads SGHRS; CDR2 reads YFSETQ. The CDR3 DNA, read in part, is TGCGCCAGCATGCCCAATCTTTTCGGCGAG. This codes for CASMPNLFGE. The complete CDR3 reads CASMPNLFGEQYF.

In its sample, this clone was seen many times. The CDR3 end is not reached by the read, which stops 3 residues before it; the germline J gene fills it in. V gene TRBV28 combines with J gene TRBJ2-5; 11 nucleotides align to TRBD1. The V gene end was trimmed by 6 bases and the J gene end by 4 bases; junction bases not matched to a gene: 7. Per germline, CDR1 MDHEN and CDR2 SYDVKM. The CDR3 is 15 residues long. CDR3 amino acids: CASSHRDRGVETQYF. Incomplete CDR3 DNA: TGTGCCAGCAGCCACCGGGACAGGGGGGTAGAGACC. Using reference TRBV28 and TRBJ2-5 for the parts outside the CDR3, the full variable domain is DVKVTQSSRYLVKRTGEKVFLECVQDMDHENMFWYRQDPGLGLRLIYFSYDVKMKEKGDIPEGYSVSREKKERFSLILESASTNQTSMYLCASSHRDRGVETQYFGPGTRLLVL.

This clone was observed many times. The CDR3 end lies 3 residues beyond the end of the read and is filled in from the germline J gene. The chain has TRBV12-3 or TRBV12-4 and TRBJ2-1, with D tentatively TRBD1 (5 bases). V was pared by 3 bases and J by 0 bases, with 9 bases between. The CDR3 totals 15 residues. The CDR3 sequence: CASSFQGNSYNEQFF. CDR3 DNA, as far as it was read: TGTGCCAGCAGTTTTCAGGGAAACTCCTACAATGAG.

This clone has ten or more counts. The read terminates 3 residues ahead of where the CDR3 ends, so the germline J gene completes it. The V and J genes are TRBV29-1 and TRBJ2-1, with 7 nucleotides matching TRBD1. V trimming: 5 bases; J trimming: 3 bases; junction bases outside the gene matches: 4. Germline-derived CDR1 and CDR2 are SQVTM and ANQGSEA. The CDR3 extends over 13 amino acids. CDR3 bases read: TGCAGCGTTAGACAGGGTGGCTACAATGAG. Translation gives CSVRQGGYNE. The entire CDR3 is CSVRQGGYNEQFF.

This clone has a count of ten or more. Read data end 3 residues before the CDR3 end; the end is taken from the germline J gene. V usage is TRBV10-1 and J usage is TRBJ1-1, with D perhaps TRBD1 (5 bases). This CDR3 is 13 amino acids long. The V and J ends lost 5 bases and 5 bases respectively, with 12 bases between them. Germline CDR1 reads WNHNN; CDR2 reads SYGVQD (reference sequence). The sequenced part of the CDR3 DNA is TGCGCCAGCAGTATGGGGGGATGGACTGAA. Translation: CASSMGGWTE. Given in full, the CDR3 is CASSMGGWTEAFF.

This clone has ten or more counts. The CDR3 end falls 3 residues outside the read, so it is completed with the germline J gene. The chain has TRBV11-2 and TRBJ1-5; D is perhaps TRBD1 (5 bases). This CDR3 is built from 15 residues. V was shortened by 1 base and J by 5 bases, with 12 bases between the two germline ends. The V gene's germline CDR1 is SGHAT and CDR2 FQNNGV. CDR3 sequence: CASSLGGGRDQPQHF. The part of the CDR3 DNA that was read is TGTGCCAGCAGCTTAGGGGGGGGGAGGGATCAGCCC.

This clone was seen ten or more times. The read gets to within 3 residues of the CDR3 end, and the germline J gene fills in the rest. This chain uses TRBV2 with TRBJ2-3, with unresolved D. Germline V lookup: CDR1 SNHLY, CDR2 FYNNEI. The CDR3 spans 14 residues. Deletions cut 3 bases from V and 0 bases from J, with 7 bases between. This CDR3 reads CASSETPSTDTQYF. CDR3 DNA (partial): TGTGCCAGCAGTGAGACTCCAAGCACAGATACG.

This clone was observed at least ten times. The CDR3 end lies 3 residues beyond the end of the read and is filled in from the germline J gene. The chain joins TRBV6-2 or TRBV6-3 to TRBJ1-5; 8 bases line up with TRBD1. V was pared by 5 bases and J by 2 bases, with 11 bases of the junction left unmatched. There are 17 residues in the CDR3. Germline CDR1 reads MNHEY; CDR2 reads SVGEGT. CDR3 DNA, as far as it was read: TGTGCCAGCAGTCAGGCGGCAGGGGGCGTTGGCAATCAGCCC. This sequence encodes CASSQAAGGVGNQP. The entire CDR3 protein reads CASSQAAGGVGNQPQHF.

Points on this clone: The CDR3 end is not reached by the read, which stops 3 residues before it; the germline J gene fills it in. The chain has TRBV19 and TRBJ1-2; 9 bases agree with TRBD1. The CDR3 spans 15 residues. The V segment lost 6 bases and the J segment 7 bases; nucleotides outside the gene matches: 12. Per the germline V gene, CDR1 is LNHDA and CDR2 is SQIVND (reference sequence). The CDR3 sequence is CASRGQGLVLGGYTF. The covered CDR3 bases are TGTGCCAGTAGGGGACAGGGTCTCGTACTGGGTGGC.

As concerns this clone: The read gets to within 3 residues of the CDR3 end, and the germline J gene fills in the rest. The genes are TRBV10-2 and TRBJ1-3; 9 bases align to TRBD1. Germline V gene data show CDR1 as WSHSY and CDR2 as SAAADI. The junction had 7 bases not matched to a gene; V was cut back by 3 bases and J by 4 bases. CDR3 length equals 16 residues. CDR3 DNA (partial): TGCGCCAGCAGTGACCCTGGGACAGGGCAAGGAAACACC. It translates to CASSDPGTGQGNT. The CDR3 in its entirety is CASSDPGTGQGNTIYF.

This clone was detected many times. The CDR3 end is not reached by the read, which stops 3 residues before it; the germline J gene fills it in. This chain joins TRBV28 and TRBJ1-1, with D unresolved. Looked up from germline, CDR1 is MDHEN and CDR2 is SYDVKM. The CDR3 runs 16 residues. The CDR3 bases that were read are TGTGCCAGCAGTTTTAGTTCGAAGGGTAGAGGCGACGAA. This encodes CASSFSSKGRGDE. The complete CDR3 reads CASSFSSKGRGDEAFF. Full variable domain (rest looked up from reference TRBV28 and TRBJ1-1): DVKVTQSSRYLVKRTGEKVFLECVQDMDHENMFWYRQDPGLGLRLIYFSYDVKMKEKGDIPEGYSVSREKKERFSLILESASTNQTSMYLCASSFSSKGRGDEAFFGQGTRLTVV.

This clone was counted at least ten times. The CDR3 end lies 3 residues beyond the end of the read and is filled in from the germline J gene. The chain carries TRBV2 and TRBJ2-2, with 9 nucleotides matching TRBD2. V gave up 5 bases and J gave up 1 base; unmatched junction bases: 2. Germline V lookup: CDR1 SNHLY, CDR2 FYNNEI. The CDR3 extends over 15 amino acids. CDR3 DNA, as far as it was read: TGTGCCAGCAGTTGTAGCGGGAGGAACACCGGGGAG. Translation: CASSCSGRNTGE. In full, the CDR3 reads CASSCSGRNTGELFF. Variable domain in full (rest from reference TRBV2 and TRBJ2-2): EPEVTQTPSHQVTQMGQEVILRCVPISNHLYFYWYRQILGQKVEFLVSFYNNEISEKSEIFDDQFSVERPDGSNFTLKIRSTKLEDSAMYFCASSCSGRNTGELFFGEGSRLTVL.

The table lists this clone with many counts. The read falls 3 residues short of the CDR3 end, and the missing part is taken from the germline J gene. The chain combines TRBV5-4 with TRBJ2-7; D tentatively fits TRBD1 or TRBD2 (5 bases each). Germline loops: CDR1 SGHNT, CDR2 YYREEE (reference sequence). Deletions cut 3 bases from V and 5 bases from J, with 12 bases between. The CDR3 covers 13 residues. The DNA read from the CDR3 is TGTGCCAGCAGCTGGGCCCGAGGGGACGAG. Its protein is CASSWARGDE. The whole CDR3 protein is CASSWARGDEQYF.

This clone occurred many times. The CDR3 bases that were read are TGTGCCACCAGCACAGGGACTAGCGGGACGAGTACG. This translates into CATSTGTSGTST. The entire CDR3 is CATSTGTSGTSTQYF. The chain recombines TRBV15 with TRBJ2-3, with 13 bases lining up with TRBD2. The missing CDR3 end, 3 residues past where the read stops, is filled in from the germline J gene. CDR3 length: 15 amino acids. Trimming at V came to 4 bases and at J to 8 bases, leaving 6 bases not matched to a gene. From germline, CDR1 is LNHNV and CDR2 YYDKDF (reference sequence).

This clone was picked up many times. Compared with germline, one end of the junction differs, possibly owing to a read error. The DNA ends 3 residues before the CDR3 does, and the rest of the CDR3 is filled in from the germline J gene. The chain is built from TRBV4-2 and TRBJ2-7; perhaps TRBD2 as D (7 bases). CDR3 length: 16 residues. Germline assignment: CDR1 LGHNA and CDR2 YNFKEQ. CDR3 sequence: CASSQGARGALHEQYF. The CDR3 DNA, read in part, is TGCGCCAGCAGCCAAGGAGCCCGGGGGGCGCTGCACGAG.